These T cell receptor beta chains were read from a single sample in a study of blood T cell repertoires in COVID-19. Libraries were prepared by immunoSEQ multiplex PCR; TCRdb keeps only in-frame clonotypes and omits some of them. The sample holds about 180,000 clones; approximately 88% are singletons and the top ten take 4%. The sequenced sample consisted of peripheral blood. The receptors come from a woman aged 30 to 39 with acute or convalescent COVID-19. CDR3s include the opening cysteine and the closing phenylalanine or tryptophan. Each record gives: CDR3 DNA, CDR3 protein, clone size, J gene, D gene, V gene. A D gene is named only where the DNA matches it firmly. Clone size is not always given. Where it is, it says once, few, many or a class for expanded clones.

DNA: TGCAGCGTAACAGGGTACGAGACCCAGTACTTC
CDR3: CSVTGYETQYF
size: -
J: TRBJ2-5
D: -
V: TRBV29-1

DNA: TGTGCCAGCAGCTTAGCCGGGACTTCCTCCTACAATGAGCAGTTCTTC
CDR3: CASSLAGTSSYNEQFF
size: -
J: TRBJ2-1
D: -
V: TRBV7-2

DNA: TGTGCCAGCAGTTTTCGGGGGAACTATGGCTACACCTTC
CDR3: CASSFRGNYGYTF
size: -
J: TRBJ1-2
D: -
V: TRBV12-3/TRBV12-4

DNA: TGTGCCAGCAGTGATTGGGAGTCCTACGAGCAGTACTTC
CDR3: CASSDWESYEQYF
size: -
J: TRBJ2-7
D: -
V: TRBV25-1

DNA: TGTGCCAGCAGCGTAGAGTGGAGGGGCTACGAGCAGTACTTC
CDR3: CASSVEWRGYEQYF
size: -
J: TRBJ2-7
D: -
V: TRBV9

DNA: TGTGCCATCAGTGCCCTTAGCGGGAGGGTAGATACGCAGTATTTT
CDR3: CAISALSGRVDTQYF
size: once
J: TRBJ2-3
D: TRBD2
V: TRBV10-3

DNA: TGTGCCAGCAGCCCAGCGGGACCAAACAATGAGCAGTTCTTC
CDR3: CASSPAGPNNEQFF
size: -
J: TRBJ2-1
D: TRBD2
V: TRBV6-6

DNA: TGTGCCAGCAGCCAGACTCAGAGCTCCTACAATGAGCAGTTCTTC
CDR3: CASSQTQSSYNEQFF
size: -
J: TRBJ2-1
D: -
V: TRBV4-2

DNA: TGCGCCAGCAGCTCTTTCGGCGGGTGGGGTCCGGGGATGAACACTGAAGCTTTCTTT
CDR3: CASSSFGGWGPGMNTEAFF
size: -
J: TRBJ1-1
D: -
V: TRBV5-1

DNA: TGCAGCGTTGAAGACCAGCGGAGTCCTACCAATGAGCAGTTCTTC
CDR3: CSVEDQRSPTNEQFF
size: -
J: TRBJ2-1
D: -
V: TRBV29-1

DNA: TGTGCCAGCATGGTCTCAGGGAATAGCAATCAGCCCCAGCATTTT
CDR3: CASMVSGNSNQPQHF
size: -
J: TRBJ1-5
D: -
V: TRBV6-5

DNA: TGTGCCAGCAGCTTAGGGGGACTAGGGAATGAGCAGTTCTTC
CDR3: CASSLGGLGNEQFF
size: -
J: TRBJ2-1
D: TRBD2
V: TRBV11-2

DNA: TGCGCCAGCAGCTTGGTGACAGGGCCCTACAATGAGCAGTTCTTC
CDR3: CASSLVTGPYNEQFF
size: -
J: TRBJ2-1
D: TRBD1
V: TRBV5-1

DNA: TGCGCCAGCAGCCAAGTGTCCTTCACTGAAGCTTTCTTT
CDR3: CASSQVSFTEAFF
size: -
J: TRBJ1-1
D: -
V: TRBV4-1

DNA: TGTGCCAGCTCACCACCTACTAGAGATACGCAGTATTTT
CDR3: CASSPPTRDTQYF
size: once
J: TRBJ2-3
D: -
V: TRBV18

DNA: TGTGCCAGCAGTCGCGCGGGACGGGGTCTGAGCTCCTACGAGCAGTACTTC
CDR3: CASSRAGRGLSSYEQYF
size: -
J: TRBJ2-7
D: -
V: TRBV6-2/TRBV6-3

DNA: TGCGCCAGCAGCTCGGGGGACCAAGCCTCGGGAAACACCATATATTTT
CDR3: CASSSGDQASGNTIYF
size: -
J: TRBJ1-3
D: -
V: TRBV5-1

DNA: TGTGCCAGCAGGGGACTCAATGAGCAGTTCTTC
CDR3: CASRGLNEQFF
size: -
J: TRBJ2-1
D: -
V: TRBV12-3/TRBV12-4

DNA: TGTGCCAGCAGCCGGGACAGCTGGGGTTACAATGAGCAGTTCTTC
CDR3: CASSRDSWGYNEQFF
size: -
J: TRBJ2-1
D: TRBD1
V: TRBV9

DNA: TGTGCCAGCAGTTTCTCCTACCATGAGGGAGTGAGGAGGAATGAGCAGTTCTTC
CDR3: CASSFSYHEGVRRNEQFF
size: -
J: TRBJ2-1
D: -
V: TRBV28

DNA: TGCAGTGCTAGTCCCCCTGACAGAAACAATGAGCAGTTCTTC
CDR3: CSASPPDRNNEQFF
size: -
J: TRBJ2-1
D: -
V: TRBV20-1

DNA: TGCGCCAGCAGCGCCTTCGAGGGCGCGCATGAGCAGTTCTTC
CDR3: CASSAFEGAHEQFF
size: -
J: TRBJ2-1
D: -
V: TRBV4-1

DNA: TGTGCCAGCAGTTTAGGCGGTGGGCCCCAGCATTTT
CDR3: CASSLGGGPQHF
size: -
J: TRBJ1-5
D: -
V: TRBV27

DNA: TGTGCCTGGAGCTGGGACTCCGGGACCCAGTACTTC
CDR3: CAWSWDSGTQYF
size: once
J: TRBJ2-5
D: -
V: TRBV30

DNA: TGTGCCAGCACCCCTCGGATCTACCTAGCTGGGGAGCAGTACTTC
CDR3: CASTPRIYLAGEQYF
size: -
J: TRBJ2-7
D: -
V: TRBV28

DNA: TGCGCCAGCAGCTTCAGAGACAGGTCGTACGAGCAGTACTTC
CDR3: CASSFRDRSYEQYF
size: once
J: TRBJ2-7
D: -
V: TRBV5-1

DNA: TGTGCCAGCAGCTCCGGGACAGGGGGGATTGAGACGCAGTATTTT
CDR3: CASSSGTGGIETQYF
size: -
J: TRBJ2-3
D: TRBD1
V: TRBV5-4

DNA: TGTGCCAGCTCACAGGGACAGGCGGACGAGCAGTACTTC
CDR3: CASSQGQADEQYF
size: -
J: TRBJ2-7
D: TRBD1
V: TRBV18

DNA: TGTGCCAGCAGCCCCCCGGGACTAGTTCCACAAGAGACCCAGTACTTC
CDR3: CASSPPGLVPQETQYF
size: -
J: TRBJ2-5
D: TRBD2
V: TRBV7-9

DNA: TGTGCCAGCAGCTTAGACAGGGGTGTAGGCTACACCTTC
CDR3: CASSLDRGVGYTF
size: -
J: TRBJ1-2
D: TRBD1
V: TRBV28

DNA: TGTGCCAGCAGTTACTCGCGGGCAACGAATTCACCCCTCCACTTT
CDR3: CASSYSRATNSPLHF
size: few
J: TRBJ1-6
D: -
V: TRBV6-6

DNA: TGCGCCAGCAGCTTGGCTCCGGGTCTTAATGAAAAACTGTTTTTT
CDR3: CASSLAPGLNEKLFF
size: few
J: TRBJ1-4
D: -
V: TRBV5-1

DNA: TGTGCCACCAGCGAGCTTGGTCAAGAGACCCAGTACTTC
CDR3: CATSELGQETQYF
size: -
J: TRBJ2-5
D: -
V: TRBV15

DNA: TGCGCCAGCAGCTTACAGGGGCAAGAGACCCAGTACTTC
CDR3: CASSLQGQETQYF
size: -
J: TRBJ2-5
D: TRBD1
V: TRBV5-1

DNA: TGTGCCAGCAGCTTGGAAGGGACTACGAACAATGAGCAGTTCTTC
CDR3: CASSLEGTTNNEQFF
size: -
J: TRBJ2-1
D: TRBD2
V: TRBV5-8

DNA: TGTGCCAGCTCTAAGCGGGGGTACAATGAGCAGTTCTTC
CDR3: CASSKRGYNEQFF
size: -
J: TRBJ2-1
D: TRBD2
V: TRBV6-5

DNA: TGTGCCAGCAGCTTGGACTTGCGGGAGACCCAGTACTTC
CDR3: CASSLDLRETQYF
size: -
J: TRBJ2-5
D: -
V: TRBV5-4

DNA: TGTGCCAGCAGCTTTACAGGGAGGGAGCCCCAGCATTTT
CDR3: CASSFTGREPQHF
size: few
J: TRBJ1-5
D: -
V: TRBV5-6

DNA: TGTGCCAGCAGCCAAGATCTACCCAATTCACCCCTCCACTTT
CDR3: CASSQDLPNSPLHF
size: -
J: TRBJ1-6
D: -
V: TRBV3-1/TRBV3-2

DNA: TGTGCCAGCAGCACCCGGGACAGGGTGGTAGCCAAAAACATTCAGTACTTC
CDR3: CASSTRDRVVAKNIQYF
size: -
J: TRBJ2-4
D: TRBD1
V: TRBV9